The clone carrying this TCR beta chain was counted once. With V trimmed by 1 base and J by 7 bases, 14 bases remained unmatched. The germline V gene has CDR1 MNHNS and CDR2 SASEGT. The CDR3 is made up of 19 amino acids. The data belong to a study of blood T cell repertoires in COVID-19. Study as a whole: The analysed material was cDNA or gDNA that came from T cells, B-cell-depleted T cells, or PBMCs.

The protocol was immunoSEQ multiplex PCR, while the TCRdb copy is restricted to in-frame clones and leaves out a portion. The sample yields 80,000 or so clones, 75% to 90% seen once. This TCR derives from a human donor in a cohort sampled during active COVID-19. Sequencing was carried out using peripheral blood. The gene calls are TRBV6-1 and TRBJ1-6, with 9 bases lining up with TRBD1. CDR3 nucleotide sequence: TGTGCCAGCAGTGAAGGATCCCGTTTCGGGACAGGGTGGAATTCACCCCTCCACTTT. Protein: CASSEGSRFGTGWNSPLHF.